This paragraph reports one TCR beta chain. This specimen belongs to a study of blood T cell repertoires in COVID-19. V was trimmed by 3 bases and J by 10 bases, leaving 7 bases between them. Germline-derived CDR1 and CDR2 are LGHDT and YNNKEL (reference sequence). This CDR3 is built from 12 residues. Under the authors' procedure: The assay estimated nucleated cells by amplifying reference gene primers. Libraries were prepared by immunoSEQ multiplex PCR; TCRdb keeps only in-frame clonotypes and omits some of them. V and J calls and clone size are those listed in that table; D and trimming were worked out from the DNA. The profile shows about 130,000 clones, roughly three quarters of them singletons.

V usage is TRBV3-1 (or the pseudogene TRBV3-2) and J usage is TRBJ1-6; D uncertain. Material for sequencing was peripheral blood. The TCR was taken from a man aged 35 to 55 with active or convalescent COVID-19. The CDR3 nucleotides are TGTGCCAGCAGCCACCGAGGGTCACCCCTCCACTTT. It yields the protein CASSHRGSPLHF.